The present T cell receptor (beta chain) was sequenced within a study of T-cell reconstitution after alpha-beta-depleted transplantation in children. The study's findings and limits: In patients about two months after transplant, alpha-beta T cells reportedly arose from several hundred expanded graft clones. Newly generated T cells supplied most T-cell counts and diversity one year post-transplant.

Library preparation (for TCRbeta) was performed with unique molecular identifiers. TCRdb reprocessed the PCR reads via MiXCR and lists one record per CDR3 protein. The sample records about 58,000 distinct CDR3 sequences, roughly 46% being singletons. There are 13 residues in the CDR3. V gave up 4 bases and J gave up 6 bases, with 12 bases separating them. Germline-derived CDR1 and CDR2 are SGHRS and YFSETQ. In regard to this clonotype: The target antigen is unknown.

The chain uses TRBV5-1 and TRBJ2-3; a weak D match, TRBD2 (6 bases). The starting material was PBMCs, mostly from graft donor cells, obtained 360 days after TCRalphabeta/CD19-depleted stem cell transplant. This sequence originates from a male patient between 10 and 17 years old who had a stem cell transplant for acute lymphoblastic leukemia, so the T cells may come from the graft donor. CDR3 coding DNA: TGCGCCAGCAGCCTAAACCTAGCGGATACGCAGTATTTT. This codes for CASSLNLADTQYF. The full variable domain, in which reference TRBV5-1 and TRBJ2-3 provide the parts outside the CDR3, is KAGVTQTPRYLIKTRGQQVTLSCSPISGHRSVSWYQQTPGQGLQFLFEYFSETQRNKGNFPGRFSGRQFSNSRSEMNVSTLELGDSALYLCASSLNLADTQYFGPGTRLTVL.